This T cell receptor beta chain was obtained from a study of CD8 T cells in ankylosing spondylitis. The study, taken as a whole, reports: Certain motif variants had earlier been reported in reactive arthritis synovial fluid and blood. Disease-associated clones were CD8+ and fairly uncommon in peripheral blood. Researchers reportedly found disease-linked clones significantly enriched in matched ankylosing spondylitis synovial fluid. Ankylosing spondylitis blood seemed to carry a telltale TCR beta motif made of several highly homologous variants.

A note on this clonotype: Antigen specificity is unknown.

Trimming removed 6 bases at V and 2 bases at J, with 10 bases between. In germline, CDR1 is SQVTM, CDR2 ANQGSEA. CDR3 size: 12 residues. Libraries of TCR beta came from quantitative 5'-RACE with molecular barcodes. TCRdb fed the 5' RACE reads into MiXCR, producing one record per CDR3 protein. Here the sample spans 650,000 to 800,000 distinct CDR3 sequences, about 20% being singletons. The chain links TRBV29-1 to TRBJ1-2, with unresolved D. What was sequenced was blood, either unsorted or a sorted T cell fraction (not recorded which). The sequence came from a male donor with ankylosing spondylitis. The CDR3 nucleotides are TGCAGCGTATCCGGCACAAACTATGGCTACACCTTC. This translates into CSVSGTNYGYTF.